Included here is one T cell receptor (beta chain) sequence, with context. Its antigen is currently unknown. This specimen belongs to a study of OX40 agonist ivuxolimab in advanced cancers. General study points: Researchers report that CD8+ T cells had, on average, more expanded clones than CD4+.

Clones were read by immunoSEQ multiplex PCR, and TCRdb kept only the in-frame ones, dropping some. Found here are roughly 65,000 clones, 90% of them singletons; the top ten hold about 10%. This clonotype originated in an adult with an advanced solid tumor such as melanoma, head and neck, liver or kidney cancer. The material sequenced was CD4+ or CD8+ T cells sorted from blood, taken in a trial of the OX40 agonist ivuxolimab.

The CDR3 region is CASSLGQGGLETQYF. CDR3 sequence (DNA): TGTGCCAGCAGTTTGGGACAGGGAGGCCTAGAGACCCAGTACTTC. The V and J genes are TRBV28 and TRBJ2-5, with 9 bases lining up with TRBD1. Germline values: CDR1 MDHEN, CDR2 SYDVKM. Trimming removed 3 bases from V and 4 bases from J; junction bases left unmatched: 6. This CDR3 is built from 15 residues.